These 32 T cell receptor beta chains were sequenced from one sample in a study of Graves' ophthalmopathy and Graves' hyperthyroidism. The sequenced template was RNA, covering the TCR beta CDR3 region. HTBI primers were used in a first-round RT-PCR, which preceded a second-round multiplex PCR. Each CDR3 protein gets one entry after TCRdb re-called the multiplex PCR reads with MiXCR. The sample holds some 150,000 distinct CDR3 sequences, roughly two fifths seen once. Sequenced material: peripheral blood. Receptors were obtained from a man between 25 and 39 years old with Graves' ophthalmopathy.

This clonotype was seen repeatedly, ten times or more. The rearrangement joins TRBV12-3 or TRBV12-4 to TRBJ1-2, with 11 bases identical to TRBD1. The V gene end was trimmed by 5 bases and the J gene end by 6 bases; junction bases not matched to a gene: 2. The CDR3 sequence is 13 residues long. The CDR3 DNA follows: TGTGCCAGCAGTAGGGGACAGGGGGATGGCTACACCTTC. As protein: CASSRGQGDGYTF.

This clonotype came up many times. The gene calls are TRBV12-3 or TRBV12-4 and TRBJ1-2, with D unresolved. This CDR3 region has 14 residues. Trimming left V 5 bases short and J 1 base short, with 11 bases between. CDR3 nucleotide sequence: TGTGCCAGCAGTGCGTCGGTCAGTAACTATGGCTACACCTTC. Translation: CASSASVSNYGYTF.

This clonotype was detected many times. The V and J genes are TRBV12-5 and TRBJ2-7; TRBD1 is a possible D gene (6 bases). CDR3 length equals 13 residues. Trimming left V 6 bases short and J 2 bases short, with 11 bases between. The V gene's germline CDR1 is LGHNT and CDR2 FRNRAP. The CDR3 protein is CASGPGTTYEQYF. The CDR3 DNA follows: TGTGCTAGTGGACCCGGGACAACCTACGAGCAGTACTTC.

The chain is built from TRBV28 and TRBJ2-5; tentative D call: TRBD1 (6 bases). V was cut by 3 bases and J by 2 bases, with 16 bases left in between. Germline values: CDR1 MDHEN, CDR2 SYDVKM. CDR3 size: 16 residues. The CDR3 loop reads CASSLRGLGQQETQYF. The CDR3 region has the DNA TGTGCCAGCAGTTTGAGGGGATTAGGACAGCAAGAGACCCAGTACTTC.

The gene calls are TRBV12-3 or TRBV12-4 and TRBJ1-1, with D unclear. The CDR3 contains 14 residues. The V gene lost 5 bases and the J gene lost 7 bases, with 17 bases spanning the gap. CDR3 nucleotides: TGTGCCAGCAGTCTAAGGCAACTAGAAGTTGAAGCTTTCTTT. Its protein product is CASSLRQLEVEAFF.

The rearrangement links TRBV6-2 or TRBV6-3 to TRBJ1-5, with 12 bases lining up with TRBD1. Trimming at V came to 4 bases and at J to 1 base, leaving 11 bases not matched to a gene. The CDR3 runs to 19 residues. Germline values: CDR1 MNHEY, CDR2 SVGEGT. CDR3 residues: CASSSQWDRGRWSNQPQHF. As DNA, the CDR3 is TGTGCCAGCAGTTCCCAGTGGGACAGGGGGCGTTGGAGCAATCAGCCCCAGCATTTT.

The chain couples TRBV28 to TRBJ1-1; 7 positions match TRBD1. The CDR3 is made up of 10 amino acids. J gave up 13 bases and V 5 bases, and 4 bases lay outside the gene matches. CDR1 MDHEN and CDR2 SYDVKM come from the germline V gene. In DNA form, the CDR3 reads TGTGCCAGCAGTCTAGACAGGGATTTCTTT. Protein product: CASSLDRDFF.

In its sample, this clonotype was seen a few times. The CDR3 region is CAIRGRHTEAFF. The CDR3 DNA reads as TGTGCCATCCGGGGACGTCACACTGAAGCTTTCTTT. This chain joins TRBV6-2 or TRBV6-3 and TRBJ1-1, with D possibly being TRBD1 (5 bases). V dropped 10 bases and J dropped 3 bases, with 12 bases sitting between them. The CDR3 spans 12 residues. Germline lookup yields CDR1 MNHEY and CDR2 SVGEGT.

The rearrangement uses TRBV28 and TRBJ2-2, with D possibly TRBD1 on 6 matching bases. In germline, CDR1 is MDHEN, CDR2 SYDVKM. Trimming shortened V by 7 bases and J by 0 bases, and 15 bases separated the two germline ends. The CDR3 runs to 16 residues. The CDR3 DNA reads as TGTGCCAGCATCTTAGGAAAGGGGGCGAACACCGGGGAGCTGTTTTTT. It encodes CASILGKGANTGELFF.

The genes are TRBV28 and TRBJ1-2; D is undetermined. The germline V and J ends were trimmed by 8 bases and 7 bases, with 11 bases remaining between them. The CDR3 totals 11 residues. From germline, CDR1 is MDHEN and CDR2 SYDVKM. The CDR3 loop is CASSLGSGYTF. The DNA of the CDR3 is TGTGCCAGCTCCCTTGGATCTGGCTACACCTTC.

This clonotype has at least ten counts. The chain recombines TRBV12-3 or TRBV12-4 with TRBJ1-2; D remains unclear. The CDR3 loop spans 13 amino acids. The ends were cut back, 2 bases at V and 7 bases at J, with 11 bases in the middle. The CDR3, as DNA: TGTGCCAGCAGTTTAAGTCGGAGCGCTGGCTACACCTTC. Its translation is CASSLSRSAGYTF.

This rearrangement joins TRBV6-2 or TRBV6-3 to TRBJ2-1; D not resolved. The CDR3 spans 17 residues. The V gene lost 0 bases and the J gene lost 0 bases, with 12 bases spanning the gap. Germline loops: CDR1 MNHEY, CDR2 SVGEGT. For the CDR3, the DNA is TGTGCCAGCAGTTACTCGGCTAAGTTTGCCTCCTACAATGAGCAGTTCTTC. Protein sequence: CASSYSAKFASYNEQFF.

The V and J genes are TRBV7-2 and TRBJ1-1, with unresolved D. Trimming removed 2 bases from V and 3 bases from J, with 10 bases in between. Germline CDR1 SGHTA, CDR2 FQGNSA. The CDR3 runs to 14 residues. The CDR3 here is CASSLRARDTEAFF. For the CDR3, the DNA is TGTGCCAGCAGCTTACGGGCCCGCGACACTGAAGCTTTCTTT.

The V call is TRBV27, the J call TRBJ2-7; 8 bases line up with TRBD1. The ends lost 1 base at V and 3 bases at J; junction bases unmatched: 5. The CDR3 sequence is 15 residues long. The germline CDR1 and CDR2 sequences are MNHEY and SMNVEV (reference sequence). CDR3 sequence: CASSLYGDRNYEQYF. The CDR3 coding sequence is TGTGCCAGCAGTTTATATGGGGACAGGAACTACGAGCAGTACTTC.

This clonotype was observed at least ten times. The rearrangement uses TRBV7-3 and TRBJ2-5; D is perhaps TRBD1 (5 bases). Germline-derived CDR1 and CDR2 are SGHTA and FQGTGA. Between the trimmed V and J ends, which lost 4 bases and 5 bases, there was a span of 11 bases. This CDR3 comprises 13 residues. This CDR3 reads CASSSRVEETQYF. The CDR3, as DNA: TGTGCCAGCAGCTCCAGGGTGGAGGAGACCCAGTACTTC.

This clonotype was recorded at least ten times. The chain uses TRBV25-1 and TRBJ2-7; possibly TRBD1 or TRBD2 for D (7 bases each). V lost 11 bases and J lost 1, with 15 bases in between. Germline V gene lookup returns CDR1 MGHDK and CDR2 SYGVNS. The CDR3 spans 13 residues. DNA of the CDR3: TGTGCCGCCCAGGGGGAGGGGTCCTACGAGCAGTACTTC. Translation: CAAQGEGSYEQYF.

This clonotype was seen many times. The gene calls are TRBV12-3 or TRBV12-4 and TRBJ1-1, with D hard to call. Trimming pared 7 bases from V and 4 bases from J, leaving 22 bases between. The CDR3 has 16 amino acids. The CDR3, as DNA: TGTGCCAGCACCACAGCATTTGGGCCGGCGGCCACTGAAGCTTTCTTT. Protein sequence: CASTTAFGPAATEAFF.

This chain connects TRBV28 to TRBJ2-7; D not resolved. The germline V gene has CDR1 MDHEN and CDR2 SYDVKM. This CDR3 region has 14 residues. V shed 0 bases and J shed 2 bases, with 8 bases lying between them. The CDR3 sequence is CASSLWGKPYEQYF. The CDR3 DNA sequence: TGTGCCAGCAGTTTATGGGGGAAACCCTACGAGCAGTACTTC.

The chain couples TRBV6-5 to TRBJ1-1, with D unclear. Germline CDR1 is MNHEY and CDR2 is SVGAGI. V lost 0 bases, J lost 7 bases, and 15 bases lay in between. This CDR3 region has 15 residues. The CDR3 bases are TGTGCCAGCAGTTACTCGTCCGTAGAACCACGTGAAGCTTTCTTT. Encoded protein: CASSYSSVEPREAFF.

CDR3 amino acids: CASSNKSGAFF. The DNA of the CDR3 is TGTGCCAGCAGTAACAAGAGCGGAGCTTTCTTT. The rearrangement links TRBV6-7 to TRBJ1-1; D remains unclear. TRBV6-7 is given ORF status, its function remaining uncertain. The CDR3 covers 11 residues. Between the trimmed V and J ends, which lost 5 bases and 10 bases, there was a span of 11 bases.

The chain is built from TRBV10-2 and TRBJ2-7; 12 bases are shared with TRBD2. Trimming cost V 8 bases and J 4 bases; bases outside gene matches: 9. Germline V gives CDR1 WSHSY, CDR2 SAAADI. The CDR3 sequence is 15 residues long. CDR3 in amino acids: CASQIELAGGYEQYF. Here the CDR3 DNA reads TGCGCCAGCCAAATCGAACTAGCGGGAGGATACGAGCAGTACTTC.

The chain couples TRBV6-1 to TRBJ1-3, with D unresolved. Trimming took 7 bases from V and 4 from J, leaving 17 bases between them. The CDR3 runs 15 residues. CDR1 and CDR2 (germline): MNHNS, SASEGT. Here the CDR3 DNA reads TGTGCCAGCACTGGAGTCTTCCTGGGGGGAAACACCATATATTTT. Translated, it gives CASTGVFLGGNTIYF.

This clonotype was seen many times. The chain recombines TRBV12-3 or TRBV12-4 with TRBJ2-2; TRBD1 agrees at 7 bases. V lost 4 bases and J lost 1; bases outside the gene matches: 3. The CDR3 length is 15 residues. CDR3: CASSSRTGNTGELFF. Written as DNA, the CDR3 is TGTGCCAGCAGTTCCCGGACAGGGAACACCGGGGAGCTGTTTTTT.

The chain combines TRBV12-3 or TRBV12-4 with TRBJ2-5, with TRBD1 matching 8 bases. V lost 6 bases and J lost 5; bases outside the gene matches: 11. The CDR3 has 15 residues. This CDR3 is CASRRRQGPTETQYF. The CDR3 DNA follows: TGTGCCAGCAGACGTAGACAGGGGCCAACGGAGACCCAGTACTTC.

This clonotype occurred a few times. A single base separates this from a much larger clone, so it may be a read error. The chain combines TRBV30 with TRBJ2-7; 8 bases map to TRBD2. The CDR3 totals 15 residues. Germline-derived CDR1 and CDR2 are GTSNPN and SVGIG (reference sequence). The CDR3 protein is CAWKITSGPSYEHYF. The CDR3 DNA is TGTGCCTGGAAAATCACTAGCGGCCCCTCCTACGAGCATTACTTC.

This clonotype has a count of ten or more. The gene calls are TRBV4-3 and TRBJ1-1, with D unclear. Germline CDR1 reads LGHNA; CDR2 reads YSLEER. The CDR3 contains 15 residues. V dropped 1 base and J dropped 1 base, with 10 bases sitting between them. CDR3 residues: CASSQGEAGNTEAFF. The CDR3 nucleotides are TGCGCCAGCAGCCAAGGGGAGGCGGGGAACACTGAAGCTTTCTTT.

The chain is built from TRBV6-1 and TRBJ2-7; 7 bases are a match to TRBD1. Trimming at V came to 6 bases and at J to 0 bases, leaving 14 bases not matched to a gene. The CDR3 contains 17 residues. Germline loops: CDR1 MNHNS, CDR2 SASEGT. CDR3 coding DNA: TGTGCCAGCAGCCAAGGGACAGCCATAGGTCTCTCCTACGAGCAGTACTTC. Amino acids: CASSQGTAIGLSYEQYF.

The chain joins TRBV19 to TRBJ1-2, with unresolved D. Trimming pared 8 bases from V and 4 bases from J, leaving 8 bases between. Germline CDR1 is LNHDA and CDR2 is SQIVND (reference sequence). This CDR3 is 11 amino acids long. The CDR3 spells CASSGGYGYTF. As DNA, the CDR3 is TGTGCCAGTTCAGGTGGCTATGGCTACACCTTC.

This clonotype was recorded many times. V gene TRBV7-3 combines with J gene TRBJ2-7; D might be TRBD1 (6 bases). Germline loops: CDR1 SGHTA, CDR2 FQGTGA. The CDR3 runs to 15 residues. Trimming took off 4 bases at V and 2 bases at J, with 15 bases between the two ends. CDR3 nucleotide sequence: TGTGCCAGCAGCTCAAACCCCGGACAGCCCTACGAGCAGTACTTC. Amino acid sequence: CASSSNPGQPYEQYF.

This chain uses TRBV19 with TRBJ2-5; D is perhaps TRBD2 (5 bases). Trimming took 7 bases from V and 7 from J, leaving 19 bases between them. The CDR3 contains 14 residues. Germline V lookup: CDR1 LNHDA, CDR2 SQIVND (reference sequence). For the CDR3, the DNA is TGTGCCAGTACCCCGGACTCCGGAGGTGGGACCCAGTACTTC. This sequence encodes CASTPDSGGGTQYF.

The V and J genes are TRBV20-1 and TRBJ1-1; 7 bases line up with TRBD1. This CDR3 contains 12 residues. Per the germline V gene, CDR1 is DFQATT and CDR2 is SNEGSKA (reference sequence). Trimming at V came to 5 bases and at J to 2 bases, leaving 2 bases not matched to a gene. The CDR3 is CSARTGNTEAFF. In nucleotides, the CDR3 is TGCAGTGCTCGGACAGGAAACACTGAAGCTTTCTTT.

This clonotype was recorded at least ten times. V usage is TRBV27 and J usage is TRBJ1-2; D gene uncertain. The CDR3 consists of 10 residues. CDR1 is MNHEY, CDR2 SMNVEV, per germline (reference sequence). V was shortened by 0 bases and J by 14 bases, with 7 bases between the two germline ends. The chain's CDR3 is CASSLSPGTF. As DNA, the CDR3 is TGTGCCAGCAGTTTATCGCCCGGGACCTTC.